This passage covers 18 T cell receptor beta chains from one sample sequenced in a study of blood T cell repertoires in COVID-19. Libraries were prepared by immunoSEQ multiplex PCR; TCRdb keeps only in-frame clonotypes and omits some of them. The data hold around 240,000 clones, with approximately 84% observed a single time. Sequencing was carried out using peripheral blood. These receptor sequences come from an elderly woman with acute or convalescent COVID-19.

The chain combines TRBV28 with TRBJ1-6; the match to TRBD1 covers 9 bases. The CDR3 runs to 13 residues. CDR1 is MDHEN and CDR2 is SYDVKM in the germline V gene. Trimming at V came to 6 bases and at J to 8 bases, leaving 2 bases not matched to a gene. CDR3 loop: CASRGQGYSPLHF. CDR3 in DNA: TGTGCCAGCAGAGGACAGGGGTATTCACCCCTCCACTTT. Together with reference TRBV28 and TRBJ1-6, the CDR3 gives the full variable domain: DVKVTQSSRYLVKRTGEKVFLECVQDMDHENMFWYRQDPGLGLRLIYFSYDVKMKEKGDIPEGYSVSREKKERFSLILESASTNQTSMYLCASRGQGYSPLHFGNGTRLTVT.

The chain carries TRBV12-3 or TRBV12-4 and TRBJ1-4, with a possible D match to TRBD1 (5 bases). V was trimmed by 8 bases and J by 8 bases, leaving 15 bases between them. This CDR3 contains 13 residues. The CDR3: CASGLETAEKLFF. The CDR3 DNA is TGTGCCAGCGGTCTGGAGACAGCCGAAAAACTGTTTTTT.

The genes are TRBV7-9 and TRBJ1-5; 10 bases are shared with TRBD1. Trimming took 4 bases from V and 6 from J; bases not matched to a gene: 6. This CDR3 has 15 residues. Germline V gene data show CDR1 as SEHNR and CDR2 as FQNEAQ (reference sequence). CDR3 in amino acids: CASSSGQGIGQPQHF. For the CDR3, the DNA is TGTGCCAGCAGCTCGGGACAGGGGATCGGTCAGCCCCAGCATTTT.

The rearrangement links TRBV7-2 to TRBJ2-1, with 7 bases identical to TRBD2. J lost 1 base, V lost 7 bases, and 7 bases had no gene match. Per the germline V gene, CDR1 is SGHTA and CDR2 is FQGNSA. The CDR3 loop spans 15 amino acids. As DNA, the CDR3 is TGTGCCAGCAAACTTACGCGGGAGTCCTACAATGAGCAGTTCTTC. Amino acid sequence: CASKLTRESYNEQFF.

In its sample, this clone was seen a few times. CDR3 amino acids: CASSLNRVKDEQYF. In DNA form, the CDR3 reads TGTGCCAGCAGCTTAAACAGGGTAAAGGACGAGCAGTACTTC. The rearrangement uses TRBV7-8 and TRBJ2-7; the D gene is possibly TRBD1 (6 bases). Trimming removed 2 bases at V and 5 bases at J, with 13 bases between. This CDR3 comprises 14 residues. The germline V gene encodes CDR1 SGHVS and CDR2 FQNEAQ.

This chain links TRBV15 with TRBJ1-5, with D possibly matching TRBD1 (6 bases). This CDR3 contains 15 residues. Germline values: CDR1 LNHNV, CDR2 YYDKDF (reference sequence). Trimming left V 5 bases short and J 6 bases short, with 17 bases between. CDR3 sequence reads: CATSGRGKFSQPQHF. CDR3 nucleotides: TGTGCCACCAGCGGGAGGGGGAAGTTCTCTCAGCCCCAGCATTTT.

CDR3 residues: CASRAGTGTLTAGNTIYF. CDR3 nucleotide sequence: TGTGCCAGCAGAGCCGGGACAGGGACCCTTACGGCGGGAAACACCATATATTTT. V gene TRBV9 combines with J gene TRBJ1-3; 9 bases match TRBD1. V gave up 5 bases and J gave up 4 bases; unmatched junction bases: 16. Germline CDR1 SGDLS, CDR2 YYNGEE. The CDR3 is made up of 18 amino acids.

The V call is TRBV5-6, the J call TRBJ2-7; TRBD1 is a possible D gene (6 bases). This CDR3 spans 15 amino acids. V shed 4 bases and J shed 4 bases, with 18 bases lying between them. The germline CDR1 and CDR2 sequences are SGHDT and YYEEEE. The CDR3 nucleotides are TGTGCCAGCAGCCTGAACCCAGGGGAAGGTTACGAGCAGTACTTC. Protein product: CASSLNPGEGYEQYF.

In this sample, this clone turned up a few times. The DNA for the CDR3 is TGTGCCAGCTTCGACAGGGGAAATTCACCCCTCCACTTT. The encoded protein is CASFDRGNSPLHF. The V call is TRBV6-5, the J call TRBJ1-6; 8 nucleotides agree with TRBD1. V lost 8 bases, J lost 7 bases, and 4 bases stayed unmatched. CDR3 length: 13 amino acids. Germline V gene sequence: CDR1 MNHEY, CDR2 SVGAGI.

The chain recombines TRBV3-1 (or the pseudogene TRBV3-2) with TRBJ1-4, with 9 positions matching TRBD1. Germline V gene sequence: CDR1 LGHDT, CDR2 YNNKEL (reference sequence). This CDR3 has 15 amino acids. The J segment lost 6 bases and the V segment lost 4 bases, leaving 6 bases of the junction unmatched. The CDR3 loop reads CASSLAGTGHEKLFF. In DNA form, the CDR3 reads TGTGCCAGCAGCCTAGCCGGGACAGGGCATGAAAAACTGTTTTTT.

The sample holds one count of this clone. V is TRBV5-6 and J is TRBJ2-7; the D gene is possibly TRBD1 (7 bases). CDR3 length equals 13 residues. The ends were cut back, 4 bases at V and 4 bases at J, with 12 bases in the middle. The V gene's germline CDR1 is SGHDT and CDR2 YYEEEE. The CDR3 DNA reads TGTGCCAGCAGCGCAGGGGGGATTTACGAGCAGTACTTC. Translation gives CASSAGGIYEQYF.

The chain recombines TRBV10-2 with TRBJ2-2; D might be TRBD2 (5 bases). The CDR3 runs to 17 residues. Trimming removed 4 bases from V and 4 bases from J, with 19 bases in between. Germline CDR1 reads WSHSY; CDR2 reads SAAADI. The CDR3 DNA follows: TGCGCCAGCAGTGTGTCCGGGGTAGTGGCGGGCACCGGGGAGCTGTTTTTT. This codes for CASSVSGVVAGTGELFF.

The chain is built from TRBV7-3 and TRBJ2-1; 8 bases map to TRBD2. This CDR3 spans 15 amino acids. Per germline, CDR1 SGHTA and CDR2 FQGTGA. The V and J ends lost 8 bases and 2 bases, in that order; junction bases with no gene match: 8. The CDR3 loop reads CASRLARDPYNEQFF. The CDR3 nucleotides are TGTGCCAGCCGACTAGCGCGAGACCCCTACAATGAGCAGTTCTTC.

The chain uses TRBV18 and TRBJ2-7; D possibly corresponds to TRBD2 (5 bases). V dropped 6 bases and J dropped 7 bases, with 19 bases sitting between them. The CDR3 contains 14 residues. Germline-derived CDR1 and CDR2 are KGHSH and LQKENI. As DNA, the CDR3 is TGTGCCAGCTCGCCCAGCGGAGGAGGTCGGGAGCAGTACTTC. The encoded protein is CASSPSGGGREQYF.

The genes are TRBV6-2 or TRBV6-3 and TRBJ1-5; tentatively, D is TRBD1 (5 bases). The CDR3 sequence is 18 residues long. V was trimmed by 5 bases and J by 4 bases, leaving 24 bases between them. In germline, CDR1 is MNHEY, CDR2 SVGEGT. This CDR3 reads CASSLRVSGKPGNQPQHF. DNA of the CDR3: TGTGCCAGCAGTCTCCGAGTCTCAGGGAAACCCGGGAATCAGCCCCAGCATTTT.

The chain uses TRBV5-1 and TRBJ2-1; 9 nucleotides line up with TRBD2. CDR1 is SGHRS and CDR2 is YFSETQ in the germline V gene. V trimming: 4 bases; J trimming: 6 bases; junction bases outside the gene matches: 5. This CDR3 region has 14 residues. CDR3 nucleotides: TGCGCCAGCAGCATCGGGACTAGCCTCAATGAGCAGTTCTTC. This encodes CASSIGTSLNEQFF.

The V and J genes are TRBV5-6 and TRBJ1-2, with 9 bases aligning to TRBD1. The junction had 5 bases not matched to a gene; V was cut back by 5 bases and J by 6 bases. The CDR3 totals 13 residues. Germline V gene sequence: CDR1 SGHDT, CDR2 YYEEEE. The CDR3 nucleotides are TGTGCCAGCAGACCCGGGACAGGGAATGGCTACACCTTC. Encoded protein: CASRPGTGNGYTF.

V usage is TRBV19 and J usage is TRBJ1-1, with D tentatively TRBD1 (5 bases). Between the trimmed V and J ends, which lost 3 bases and 0 bases, there was a span of 11 bases. The CDR3 spans 15 residues. Germline lookup yields CDR1 LNHDA and CDR2 SQIVND (reference sequence). The CDR3 region has the DNA TGTGCCAGTAGTATTGTACAGGAAGTGAACACTGAAGCTTTCTTT. Its translation: CASSIVQEVNTEAFF.